What follows describes a single T cell receptor beta chain. Sequencing was performed with immunoSEQ multiplex PCR; in TCRdb, only in-frame clones are kept and a portion is missing. The table lists some 330,000 clones, more than 75% of them singletons. There are 15 residues in the CDR3. Germline values: CDR1 MNHEY, CDR2 SVGAGI. Trimming left V 9 bases short and J 2 bases short, with 14 bases between. The data derive from a study of blood T cell repertoires in COVID-19. In the study overall: The study counted Cohort 3 donors as recovered given two negative PCRs, clearance, or symptom resolution.

Cohorts were determined from participant-reported clinical history. The chain has TRBV6-5 and TRBJ2-6; the D is unclear. The TCR originated in a middle-aged man in a cohort exposed to, infected with or recovered from COVID-19 (not recorded which). The specimen was PBMCs or T cells enriched from blood (not recorded which). The CDR3: CASASPRTGANVLTF. The CDR3 DNA sequence: TGTGCCAGTGCGAGCCCTCGAACTGGGGCCAACGTCCTGACTTTC.